The rows below give T cell receptor beta chains drawn from one sample of a study of regulatory T cells in long-lasting Graves disease. TCRdb reprocessed the multiplex PCR reads with MiXCR, giving one entry per CDR3 protein. The sample lists approximately 440,000 distinct CDR3 sequences; about a quarter were seen once. Sequencing used peripheral blood mononuclear cells (PBMCs), obtained when the disease was refractory, from a patient treated with antithyroid drugs. These receptor sequences come from a female donor with Graves disease. Each CDR3 is given with its conserved first and last residue.

TRBV30,TRBJ1-5,14,CAWGTGGGNQPQHF
TRBV3-1,TRBJ2-4,14,CASSQGLAKNIQYF
TRBV30,TRBJ1-1,15,CAWKATGTGVSEAFF
TRBV19,TRBJ2-3,14,CATNSGRSTDTQYF
TRBV5-1,TRBJ2-1,14,CASSLDRGYNEQFF
TRBV5-1,TRBJ2-3,14,CASWGTSGRNTQYF
TRBV3-1,TRBJ1-1,15,CASSRAARGNTEAFF
TRBV20-1,TRBJ1-5,12,CSAGVGAQPQHF
TRBV29-1,TRBJ2-7,13,CSVEYAGGYEQYF
TRBV7-3,TRBJ2-2,15,CASSQTRGINGELFF
TRBV6-1,TRBJ2-7,13,CASSIGWPYEQYF
TRBV7-9,TRBJ1-3,15,CASSLGASSGNTIYF
TRBV10-3,TRBJ1-5,15,CAISLTHNSNQPQHF
TRBV5-1,TRBJ1-2,15,CASSLEGLSGYGYTF
TRBV6-1,TRBJ1-1,15,CASSERPSGEAEAFF
TRBV12-3/TRBV12-4,TRBJ2-1,14,CASSRADLYNEQFF
TRBV7-6,TRBJ2-5,16,CASSLERRQGYETQYF
TRBV15,TRBJ2-1,16,CATSRSSQPRYNEQFF
TRBV5-5,TRBJ2-1,16,CASSRWGDDSYNEQFF
TRBV27,TRBJ1-5,15,CASKRGQGVSQPQHF
TRBV6-1,TRBJ2-1,15,CASSIASGGYNEQFF
TRBV6-1,TRBJ1-1,14,CASSELGGLTEAFF
TRBV20-1,TRBJ1-5,16,CSARDVHGNSNQPQHF
TRBV10-3,TRBJ1-4,14,CAIRQDRGNEKLFF
TRBV4-2,TRBJ2-5,12,CASRRDLETQYF
TRBV29-1,TRBJ2-5,12,CSSGEGRKTQYF
TRBV30,TRBJ1-1,13,CAWRTTVNTEAFF
TRBV15,TRBJ1-1,14,CATSRVPGATEAFF
TRBV20-1,TRBJ2-1,16,CSATKGLAVNYNEQFF
TRBV10-3,TRBJ2-5,14,CAISVSQLKETQYF
TRBV6-2/TRBV6-3,TRBJ2-7,14,CASSYREVGYEQYF
TRBV27,TRBJ1-5,15,CASSLSPYSNQPQHF
TRBV28,TRBJ2-7,16,CASSFPIPQGTYEQYF
TRBV28,TRBJ1-2,15,CASSLLTGRDGGYTF
TRBV7-8,TRBJ1-2,16,CASSLLRTGNNYGYTF
TRBV7-9,TRBJ2-1,14,CASGQWREYNEQFF
TRBV10-3,TRBJ2-3,15,CAISERRGSTDTQYF
TRBV2,TRBJ2-5,15,CALGGGLAGGETQYF
TRBV28,TRBJ2-1,15,CASKPSALPHNEQFF
TRBV7-2,TRBJ2-2,15,CASSPTSGRAGELFF